This T cell receptor (beta chain) originates from a study of T-cell memory formation after mild COVID-19. Study-wide points: Whether day 37 second-wave clones are SARS-CoV-2-specific was not confirmed. CD4+ clones that contracted lay mainly in CM and EM; CD8+ ones lay in EMRA.

This clonotype was picked up a small number of times. The antigen is unknown. The germline gives CDR1 SGHAT, CDR2 FQNNGV. The length of the CDR3 is 17 residues. Losses at the gene ends were 1 base for V and 2 bases for J; bases not matched to a gene: 11. 5'RACE primed from the constant segment yielded TCR alpha and TCR beta cDNA libraries bearing sample barcodes and UMIs. TCRdb recomputed calls from the 5' RACE reads with MiXCR, one row per CDR3 protein. Seen here are around 340,000 distinct CDR3 sequences, over 13% observed once, and the top ten hold around 22%. Material: PBMCs or a T cell subset sorted from them (not recorded which). The sequence derives from a man aged 18-30 years who had mild COVID-19 (a few samples of this study predate the infection). Cell type and time point are not known. The chain employs TRBV11-2 and TRBJ2-7; TRBD1 aligns across 7 bases. The CDR3 spells CASSLAMTGTVTYEQYF. The CDR3 DNA follows: TGTGCCAGCAGCTTAGCCATGACCGGGACAGTGACCTACGAGCAGTACTTC.